This T cell receptor beta chain was found in a study of CD8+ T cells in alopecia areata. At the level of the study: Treatment of the treated patients consisted of oral tofacitinib, 5 to 10 mg twice daily. The protocol delivered tofacitinib for 6 to 18 months, then withdrew it for 6 months. Study results and caveats: Clonality in the scalp and expanded CD8+ clones ranked among the top 100 were significantly decreased by tofacitinib.

The V gene's germline CDR1 is SQVTM and CDR2 ANQGSEA. The CDR3 consists of 14 residues. About this clone itself: Its antigen is currently unknown. Mismatch with germline at one junction end may stem from a read error.

Treatment denoted: oral pan-JAK inhibitor, 5-10 mg twice daily. In each case, RNA was isolated and then reverse transcribed into cDNA as the sequencing template. TCRdb's copy holds only in-frame clones and misses some; the assay was immunoSEQ multiplex PCR. The sample consists of over 80,000 clones, about 44% of them appearing once. The receptor was isolated from a human donor with alopecia areata. The chain is built from TRBV29-1 and TRBJ2-7; 8 bases are a match to TRBD1. Source: CD8+ T cells sorted from blood, taken at week 24, from a patient treated with tofacitinib. The CDR3 DNA is TGCAGCGTGGAAGGACAGGGTAATTCCTACGAGCAGTACTTC. Translating gives CSVEGQGNSYEQYF.